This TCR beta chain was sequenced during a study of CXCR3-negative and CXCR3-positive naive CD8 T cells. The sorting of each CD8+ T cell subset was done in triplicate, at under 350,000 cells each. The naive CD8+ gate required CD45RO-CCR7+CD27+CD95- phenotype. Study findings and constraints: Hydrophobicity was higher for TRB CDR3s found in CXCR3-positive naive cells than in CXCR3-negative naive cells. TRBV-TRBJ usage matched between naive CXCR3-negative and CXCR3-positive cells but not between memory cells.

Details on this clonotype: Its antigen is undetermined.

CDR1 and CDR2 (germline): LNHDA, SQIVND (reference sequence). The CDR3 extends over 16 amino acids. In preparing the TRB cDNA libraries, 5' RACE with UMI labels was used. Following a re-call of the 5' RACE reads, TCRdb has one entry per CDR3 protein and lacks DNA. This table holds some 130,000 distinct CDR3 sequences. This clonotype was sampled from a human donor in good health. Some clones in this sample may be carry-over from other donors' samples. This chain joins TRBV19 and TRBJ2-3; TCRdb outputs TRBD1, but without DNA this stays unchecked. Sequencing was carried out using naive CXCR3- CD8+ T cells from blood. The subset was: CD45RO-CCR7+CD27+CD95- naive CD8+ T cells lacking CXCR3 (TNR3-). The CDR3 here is CASSQGGGPLTDTQYF.